A single sample is the source of the 22 T cell receptor beta chains below, sequenced in a study of blood T cells in healthy people across ages (dated by TCRdb to about 2015). Receptors were amplified or captured by 5' RACE. The instrument given in TCRdb is Illumina HiSeq 2500. A second PCR of roughly 6 to 11 cycles was performed with a sample-barcoded 5' primer and a J-beta primer mix. TCRdb trimmed the raw reads at Q25, called clones with MiXCR and kept productive beta chains. Entries are consolidated by CDR3 protein sequence, retaining the most common genes and DNA. Recorded for this sample are more than 650,000 distinct CDR3 sequences; around 24% of them occurred a single time. The top ten clones comprise roughly 3.1% of the sample. These data are also associated with another study on T cells of mothers and their children.

Source material: blood. Receptors originate from a boy between 10 and 17 years old in good health.

This chain joins TRBV18 and TRBJ2-5; D remains unclear. This CDR3 spans 15 amino acids. V lost 4 bases and J 3 bases, leaving 15 bases between the germline ends. Germline V gene data show CDR1 as KGHSH and CDR2 as LQKENI. This CDR3 is CASSLRYIEEETQYF. The CDR3 nucleotides are TGTGCCAGCTCACTTCGTTACATCGAGGAAGAGACCCAGTACTTC.

CDR3 sequence reads: CSARLEEGTDTQYF. As DNA, the CDR3 is TGCAGTGCTAGGCTAGAAGAAGGGACAGATACGCAGTATTTT. The J gene is TRBJ2-3, the V gene TRBV20-1; D not resolved. The CDR3 length is 14 residues. Trimming took off 3 bases at V and 3 bases at J, with 13 bases between the two ends. The germline V gene has CDR1 DFQATT and CDR2 SNEGSKA (reference sequence).

The table lists this clonotype with a few counts. The chain carries TRBV12-3 or TRBV12-4 and TRBJ2-7, with D tentatively TRBD1 (7 bases). CDR3 length: 15 amino acids. The V and J ends lost 3 bases and 9 bases respectively, with 21 bases between them. CDR3 sequence: CASSLGALGQTRQYF. Written as DNA, the CDR3 is TGTGCCAGCAGTTTGGGCGCGTTGGGACAGACTAGGCAGTACTTC.

A few counts support this clonotype. The V gene is TRBV3-1, the J gene TRBJ2-1; D gene uncertain. Germline CDR1 LGHDT, CDR2 YNNKEL (reference sequence). V was shortened by 4 bases and J by 1 base, with 8 bases between the two germline ends. The CDR3 runs 14 residues. CDR3 amino acids: CASSRAGSYNEQFF. The CDR3, as DNA: TGTGCCAGCAGCCGGGCAGGTTCCTACAATGAGCAGTTCTTC.

This clonotype was counted a few times. The V call is TRBV7-6, the J call TRBJ2-1, with 9 bases fitting TRBD2. CDR1 SGHVS and CDR2 FNYEAQ come from the germline V gene. The CDR3 extends over 15 amino acids. V dropped 1 base and J dropped 5; count of bases not matched to a gene: 3. The CDR3 loop reads CASSLERGVNNEQFF. In DNA form, the CDR3 reads TGTGCCAGCAGCTTAGAGCGGGGGGTCAACAATGAGCAGTTCTTC.

The CDR3 DNA is TGTGCCAGCAGTTTACTGCGGGGGGGCGGGGGTGAGCAGTTCTTC. Translation: CASSLLRGGGGEQFF. The V gene is TRBV28, the J gene TRBJ2-5; TRBD2 agrees at 9 bases. Judging by the DNA end, TRBJ2-1 fits better; the J call may be wrong. Per the germline V gene, CDR1 is MDHEN and CDR2 is SYDVKM. The CDR3 extends over 15 amino acids.

There are a few counts of this clonotype. The chain carries TRBV20-1 and TRBJ1-4; D is undetermined. The CDR3 contains 13 residues. Germline V lookup: CDR1 DFQATT, CDR2 SNEGSKA (reference sequence). Trimming stripped 7 bases from V and 6 bases from J, with 15 bases between. The CDR3 spells CSGRRAADEKLFF. Written as DNA, the CDR3 is TGCAGTGGTCGGAGGGCTGCAGATGAAAAACTGTTTTTT.

This clonotype was detected a few times. The chain joins TRBV18 to TRBJ2-4, with 7 bases lining up with TRBD1. Looked up from germline, CDR1 is KGHSH and CDR2 is LQKENI. This CDR3 is built from 15 residues. The junction had 4 bases not matched to a gene; V was cut back by 2 bases and J by 3 bases. CDR3 region: CASSPTGVNKNIQYF. CDR3 sequence (DNA): TGTGCCAGCTCACCAACAGGGGTGAACAAAAACATTCAGTACTTC.

There are a few counts of this clonotype. The chain uses TRBV30 and TRBJ1-1; D call uncertain. The CDR3 extends over 14 amino acids. Trimming removed 3 bases from V and 6 bases from J, with 17 bases in between. Germline CDR1 is GTSNPN and CDR2 is SVGIG (reference sequence). Here the CDR3 DNA reads TGTGCCTGGAGCACTTTTGGACCACGCGCTGAAGCTTTCTTT. Translation gives CAWSTFGPRAEAFF. Filled out from reference TRBV30 and TRBJ1-1, the complete variable domain reads SQTIHQWPATLVQPVGSPLSLECTVEGTSNPNLYWYRQAAGRGLQLLFYSVGIGQISSEVPQNLSASRPQDRQFILSSKKLLLSDSGFYLCAWSTFGPRAEAFFGQGTRLTVV.

This clonotype was picked up a small number of times. The rearrangement uses TRBV7-3 and TRBJ2-5, with D perhaps matching TRBD1 or TRBD2 (6 bases each). The end of the DNA fits TRBJ2-7 better, so the J call may be wrong. From germline, CDR1 is SGHTA and CDR2 FQGTGA. The length of the CDR3 is 13 residues. The CDR3 loop is CASSRRGLGEQYF. CDR3 coding DNA: TGTGCCAGCAGCCGCCGGGGGCTGGGCGAGCAGTACTTC.

The rearrangement uses TRBV4-2 and TRBJ2-6, with D tentatively TRBD2 (7 bases). Germline lookup yields CDR1 LGHNA and CDR2 YNFKEQ. V was clipped by 0 bases and J by 3 bases, with 18 bases between them. This CDR3 spans 19 amino acids. CDR3 DNA sequence: TGTGCCAGCAGCCAAGATGGAGGCCGGGGAGGGGGTGGGGCCAACGTCCTGACTTTC. This gives the protein CASSQDGGRGGGGANVLTF.

J is TRBJ1-1 and V is TRBV9; D is ambiguous. CDR1 SGDLS and CDR2 YYNGEE come from the germline V gene. The length of the CDR3 is 12 residues. V lost 7 bases and J 0 bases, leaving 7 bases between the germline ends. CDR3 loop: CASGTMNTEAFF. The CDR3 DNA follows: TGTGCCAGCGGAACCATGAACACTGAAGCTTTCTTT.

This clonotype has more than one count but fewer than ten. The chain joins TRBV10-3 to TRBJ2-1; 8 nucleotides align to TRBD1. The CDR3 is made up of 13 amino acids. Germline V gene data show CDR1 as ENHRY and CDR2 as SYGVKD. After removal of 5 bases from V and 7 bases from J, the junction contained 4 bases not matched to a gene. The CDR3 region has the DNA TGTGCCATCAGTAGGACAGGGACTAATGAGCAGTTCTTC. Translated, it gives CAISRTGTNEQFF.

The rearrangement uses TRBV6-4 and TRBJ2-1; 7 nucleotides match TRBD2. Trimming took 2 bases from V and 8 from J; bases not matched to a gene: 9. The length of the CDR3 is 15 residues. The germline V gene encodes CDR1 MRHNA and CDR2 SNTAGT. The CDR3 loop reads CASSDDAGEIHEQFF. The CDR3 DNA reads as TGTGCCAGCAGTGACGATGCGGGAGAGATCCATGAGCAGTTCTTC.

The rearrangement uses TRBV11-3 and TRBJ2-2; 12 positions match TRBD1. Trimming at V came to 4 bases and at J to 7 bases, leaving 7 bases not matched to a gene. The CDR3 is 16 residues long. Per the germline V gene, CDR1 is SGHNT and CDR2 is YENEEA. The CDR3 loop reads CASSSRGQGAIGELFF. The CDR3 bases are TGTGCCAGCAGCTCGAGGGGACAGGGGGCAATCGGGGAGCTGTTTTTT.

The chain joins TRBV29-1 to TRBJ1-1; D might be TRBD1 (6 bases). Germline CDR1 is SQVTM and CDR2 is ANQGSEA. The CDR3 spans 16 residues. Trimming removed 6 bases from V and 0 bases from J, with 20 bases in between. The CDR3 reads CSVQGTRGNMNTEAFF. CDR3 in DNA: TGCAGCGTCCAAGGGACCAGGGGCAACATGAACACTGAAGCTTTCTTT.

This clonotype was seen only a few times. The junction departs from the called germline gene at one end, perhaps through a read error. The V call is TRBV20-1, the J call TRBJ1-2; TRBD1 might be the D (5 bases). This CDR3 region has 10 residues. In germline, CDR1 is DFQATT, CDR2 SNEGSKA (reference sequence). In nucleotides, the CDR3 is TGCAGTGCTGGAGATAGCAGGGTAGCCTTC. Its translation is CSAGDSRVAF.

This clonotype has a handful of counts. The V gene is TRBV21-1, the J gene TRBJ2-5; TRBD2 was called by the table and not checked on the DNA. The DNA end lines up better with TRBJ2-7; the J call may be wrong. TRBV21-1 counts as a pseudogene. The CDR3 runs 17 residues. This chain's CDR3 is CASSKLSSGGPAYEQYF. The CDR3 coding sequence is TGTGCCAGCAGCAAACTGTCTAGCGGGGGGCCCGCCTACGAGCAGTACTTC.

The rearrangement uses TRBV18 and TRBJ2-1; 10 bases are shared with TRBD1. The V gene's germline CDR1 is KGHSH and CDR2 LQKENI. Trimming at V came to 6 bases and at J to 4 bases, leaving 6 bases not matched to a gene. The CDR3 runs to 15 residues. The CDR3 nucleotides read TGTGCCAGCTCCCCCGGACAGGGGGTATACAATGAGCAGTTCTTC. Its protein is CASSPGQGVYNEQFF.

The J gene is TRBJ1-2, the V gene TRBV28; 7 bases line up with TRBD1. J gave up 4 bases and V 2 bases, and 7 bases lay outside the gene matches. The CDR3 sequence is 15 residues long. Germline-derived CDR1 and CDR2 are MDHEN and SYDVKM. CDR3 region: CASSLEGALFYGYTF. In DNA form, the CDR3 reads TGTGCCAGCAGTTTAGAGGGGGCGTTATTCTATGGCTACACCTTC.

This clonotype was detected only a few times. The J gene is TRBJ1-4, the V gene TRBV3-1; 9 nucleotides agree with TRBD1. Trimming took 4 bases from V and 0 from J; bases not matched to a gene: 6. From germline, CDR1 is LGHDT and CDR2 YNNKEL (reference sequence). CDR3 length: 17 amino acids. The CDR3 DNA follows: TGTGCCAGCAGCCCGGACAGGGGCCCGCCAACTAATGAAAAACTGTTTTTT. Residues: CASSPDRGPPTNEKLFF. Full variable domain (outside the CDR3, taken from reference TRBV3-1 and TRBJ1-4): DTAVSQTPKYLVTQMGNDKSIKCEQNLGHDTMYWYKQDSKKFLKIMFSYNNKELIINETVPNRFSPKSPDKAHLNLHINSLELGDSAVYFCASSPDRGPPTNEKLFFGSGTQLSVL.

This chain joins TRBV6-5 and TRBJ2-5, with D maybe TRBD1 (6 bases). Trimming pared 2 bases from V and 4 bases from J, leaving 23 bases between. The CDR3 length is 18 residues. CDR1 is MNHEY and CDR2 is SVGAGI in the germline V gene. CDR3 bases: TGTGCCAGCAGTTACATGGGGGTTATGGTGGCAGGGGCAGAGACCCAGTACTTC. It specifies CASSYMGVMVAGAETQYF.